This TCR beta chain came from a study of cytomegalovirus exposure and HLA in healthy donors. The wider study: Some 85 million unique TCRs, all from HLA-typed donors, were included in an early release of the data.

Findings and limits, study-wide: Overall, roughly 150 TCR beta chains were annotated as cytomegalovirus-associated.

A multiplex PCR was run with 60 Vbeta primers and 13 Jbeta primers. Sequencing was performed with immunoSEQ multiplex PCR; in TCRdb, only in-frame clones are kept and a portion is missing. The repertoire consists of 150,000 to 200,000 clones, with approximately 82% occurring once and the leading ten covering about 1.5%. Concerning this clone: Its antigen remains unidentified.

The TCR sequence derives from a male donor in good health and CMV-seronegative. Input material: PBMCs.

In nucleotides, the CDR3 is TGTGCCAGCAGCTTATCTAGCGGGGGTCTATACAATGAGCAGTTCTTC. Translating it yields CASSLSSGGLYNEQFF. The genes are TRBV7-3 and TRBJ2-1, with TRBD2 matching over 10 bases. In germline, CDR1 is SGHTA, CDR2 FQGTGA. V trimming: 2 bases; J trimming: 4 bases; junction bases outside the gene matches: 5. The CDR3 covers 16 residues. Full variable domain (rest looked up from reference TRBV7-3 and TRBJ2-1): GAGVSQTPSNKVTEKGKYVELRCDPISGHTALYWYRQSLGQGPEFLIYFQGTGAADDSGLPNDRFFAVRPEGSVSTLKIQRTERGDSAVYLCASSLSSGGLYNEQFFGPGTRLTVL.